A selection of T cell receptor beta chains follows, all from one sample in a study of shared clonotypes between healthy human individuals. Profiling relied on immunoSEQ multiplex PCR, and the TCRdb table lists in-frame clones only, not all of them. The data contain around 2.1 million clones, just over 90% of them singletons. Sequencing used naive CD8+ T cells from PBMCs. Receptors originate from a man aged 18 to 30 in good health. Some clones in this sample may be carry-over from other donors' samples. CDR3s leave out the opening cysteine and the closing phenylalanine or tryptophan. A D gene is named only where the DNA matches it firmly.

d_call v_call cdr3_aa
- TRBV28 ASSSRAFQREETQY
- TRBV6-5 ASSPDTGELF
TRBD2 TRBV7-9 ASSLLRREVTDTQY
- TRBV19 ASRTPGVNEQF
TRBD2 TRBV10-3 ATRLAGGLVNTGELF
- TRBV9 ASSLTGTGELF
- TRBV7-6 ASSPEVSQETQY
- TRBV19 ASSSSRAKNIQY
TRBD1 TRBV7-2 ASSLGWTGKYEQY
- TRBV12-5 ASGIGAGELF
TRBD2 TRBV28 ASSLAGESGIHNEQF
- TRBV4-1 ASSQDTGTEAYNEQF
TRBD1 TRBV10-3 AISESRQGGQPQH
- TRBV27 ASRLNGGPYEQY
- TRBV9 ASSAGYSNQPQH
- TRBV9 ASSVDTGTGNTIY